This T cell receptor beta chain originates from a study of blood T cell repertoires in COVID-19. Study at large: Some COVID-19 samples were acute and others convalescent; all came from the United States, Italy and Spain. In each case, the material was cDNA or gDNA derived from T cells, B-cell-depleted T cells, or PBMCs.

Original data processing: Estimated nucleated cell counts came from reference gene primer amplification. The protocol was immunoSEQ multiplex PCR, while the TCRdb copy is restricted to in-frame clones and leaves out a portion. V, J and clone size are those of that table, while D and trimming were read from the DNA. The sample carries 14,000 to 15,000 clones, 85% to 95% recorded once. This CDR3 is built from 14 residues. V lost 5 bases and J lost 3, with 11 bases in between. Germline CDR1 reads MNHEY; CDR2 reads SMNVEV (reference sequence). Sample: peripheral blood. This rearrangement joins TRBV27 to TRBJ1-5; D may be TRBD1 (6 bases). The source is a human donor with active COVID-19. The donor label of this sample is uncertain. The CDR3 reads CASSIDRFNQPQHF. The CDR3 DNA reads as TGTGCCAGCAGTATCGACAGGTTCAATCAGCCCCAGCATTTT.